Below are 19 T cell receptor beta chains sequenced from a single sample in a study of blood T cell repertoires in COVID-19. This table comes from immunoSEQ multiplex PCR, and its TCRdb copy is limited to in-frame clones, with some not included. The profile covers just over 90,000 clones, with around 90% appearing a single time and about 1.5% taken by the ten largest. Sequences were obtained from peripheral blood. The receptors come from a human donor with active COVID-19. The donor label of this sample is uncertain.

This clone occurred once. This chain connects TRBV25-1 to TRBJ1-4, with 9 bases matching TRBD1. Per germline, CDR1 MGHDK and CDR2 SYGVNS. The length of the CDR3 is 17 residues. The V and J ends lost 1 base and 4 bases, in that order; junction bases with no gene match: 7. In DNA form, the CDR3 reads TGTGCCAGCAGTGAATTTGGACAGGGGATAAATAATGAAAAACTGTTTTTT. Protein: CASSEFGQGINNEKLFF.

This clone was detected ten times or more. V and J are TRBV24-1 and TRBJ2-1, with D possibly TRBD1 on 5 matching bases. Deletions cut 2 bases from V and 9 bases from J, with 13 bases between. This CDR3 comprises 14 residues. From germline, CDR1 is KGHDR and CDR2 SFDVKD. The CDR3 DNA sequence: TGTGCCACCAGTGATTCAGGGTTGTTGGCTGAGCAGTTCTTC. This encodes CATSDSGLLAEQFF.

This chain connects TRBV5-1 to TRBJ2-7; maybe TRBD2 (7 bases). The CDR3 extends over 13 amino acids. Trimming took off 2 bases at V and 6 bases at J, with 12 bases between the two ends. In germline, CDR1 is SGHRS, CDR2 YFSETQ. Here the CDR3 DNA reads TGCGCCAGCAGCTTACCGGGGGGCGGCGAGCAGTACTTC. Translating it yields CASSLPGGGEQYF. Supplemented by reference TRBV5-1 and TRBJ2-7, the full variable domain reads KAGVTQTPRYLIKTRGQQVTLSCSPISGHRSVSWYQQTPGQGLQFLFEYFSETQRNKGNFPGRFSGRQFSNSRSEMNVSTLELGDSALYLCASSLPGGGEQYFGPGTRLTVT.

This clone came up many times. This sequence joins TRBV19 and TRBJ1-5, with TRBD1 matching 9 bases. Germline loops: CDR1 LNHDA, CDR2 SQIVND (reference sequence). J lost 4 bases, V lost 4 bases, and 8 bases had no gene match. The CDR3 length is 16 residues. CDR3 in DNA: TGTGCCAGTAGTACAACTGGACAGGGGCGGAATCAGCCCCAGCATTTT. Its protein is CASSTTGQGRNQPQHF.

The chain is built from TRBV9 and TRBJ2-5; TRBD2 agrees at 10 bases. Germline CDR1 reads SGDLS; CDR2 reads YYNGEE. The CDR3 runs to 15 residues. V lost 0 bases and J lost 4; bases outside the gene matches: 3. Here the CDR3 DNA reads TGTGCCAGCAGCGTAGCTCCTAGCGGGGGAGAGACCCAGTACTTC. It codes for CASSVAPSGGETQYF.

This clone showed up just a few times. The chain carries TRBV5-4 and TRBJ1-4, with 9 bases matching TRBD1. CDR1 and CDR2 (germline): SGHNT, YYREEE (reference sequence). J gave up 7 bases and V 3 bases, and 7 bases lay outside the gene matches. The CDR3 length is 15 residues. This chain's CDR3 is CASSSTGTGSEKLFF. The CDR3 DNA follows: TGTGCCAGCAGCTCAACCGGGACAGGGAGTGAAAAACTGTTTTTT.

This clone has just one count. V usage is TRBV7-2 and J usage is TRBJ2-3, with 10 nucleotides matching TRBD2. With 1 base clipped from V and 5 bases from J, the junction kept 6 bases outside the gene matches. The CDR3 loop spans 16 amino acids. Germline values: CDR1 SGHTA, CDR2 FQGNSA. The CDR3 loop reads CASSLELAGWGDTQYF. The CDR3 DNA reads TGTGCCAGCAGCTTAGAACTAGCGGGATGGGGAGATACGCAGTATTTT.

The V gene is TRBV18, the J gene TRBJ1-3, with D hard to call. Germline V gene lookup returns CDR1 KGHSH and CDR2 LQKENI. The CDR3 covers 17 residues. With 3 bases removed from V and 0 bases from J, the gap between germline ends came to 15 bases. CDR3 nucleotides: TGTGCCAGCTCACCCCCGCTACAGCAATTCTCTGGAAACACCATATATTTT. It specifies CASSPPLQQFSGNTIYF.

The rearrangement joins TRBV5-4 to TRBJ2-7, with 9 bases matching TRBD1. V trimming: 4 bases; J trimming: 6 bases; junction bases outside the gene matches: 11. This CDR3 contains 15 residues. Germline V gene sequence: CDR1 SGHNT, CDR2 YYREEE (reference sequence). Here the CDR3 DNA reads TGTGCCAGCAGCGGAATCCGGGACAGGGCGGCCGAGCAGTACTTC. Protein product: CASSGIRDRAAEQYF.

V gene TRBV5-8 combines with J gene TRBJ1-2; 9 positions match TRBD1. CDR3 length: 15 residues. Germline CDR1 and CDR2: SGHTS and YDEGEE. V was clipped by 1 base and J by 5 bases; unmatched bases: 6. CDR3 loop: CASSLSGTGMYGYTF. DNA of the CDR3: TGTGCCAGCAGCTTGTCTGGGACAGGGATGTATGGCTACACCTTC.

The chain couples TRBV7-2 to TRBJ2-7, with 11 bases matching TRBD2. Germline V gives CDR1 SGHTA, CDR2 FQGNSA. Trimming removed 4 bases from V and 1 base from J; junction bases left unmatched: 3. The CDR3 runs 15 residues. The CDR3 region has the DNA TGTGCCAGCAGCTCCCTAGCGGGGGGATCCTACGAGCAGTACTTC. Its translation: CASSSLAGGSYEQYF.

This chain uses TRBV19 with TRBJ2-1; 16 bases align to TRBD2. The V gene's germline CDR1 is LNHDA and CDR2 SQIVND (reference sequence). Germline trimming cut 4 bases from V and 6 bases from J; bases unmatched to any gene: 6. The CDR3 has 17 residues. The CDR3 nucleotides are TGTGCCAGTAGTAAGGGGACTAGCGGGGGGGCGTTCAATGAGCAGTTCTTC. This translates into CASSKGTSGGAFNEQFF.

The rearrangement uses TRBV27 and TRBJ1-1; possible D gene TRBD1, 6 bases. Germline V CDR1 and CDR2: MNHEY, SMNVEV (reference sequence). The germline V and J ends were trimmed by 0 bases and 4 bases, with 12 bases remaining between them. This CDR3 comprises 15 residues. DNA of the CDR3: TGTGCCAGCAGTTTATCGTTGGGGGCGAGCACTGAAGCTTTCTTT. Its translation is CASSLSLGASTEAFF.

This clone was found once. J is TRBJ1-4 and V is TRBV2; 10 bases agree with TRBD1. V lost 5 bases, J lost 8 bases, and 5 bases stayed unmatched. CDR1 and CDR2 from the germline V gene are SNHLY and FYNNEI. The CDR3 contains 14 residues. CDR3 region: CASSLDRGKEKLFF. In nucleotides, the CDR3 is TGTGCCAGCAGTCTGGACAGGGGGAAGGAAAAACTGTTTTTT.

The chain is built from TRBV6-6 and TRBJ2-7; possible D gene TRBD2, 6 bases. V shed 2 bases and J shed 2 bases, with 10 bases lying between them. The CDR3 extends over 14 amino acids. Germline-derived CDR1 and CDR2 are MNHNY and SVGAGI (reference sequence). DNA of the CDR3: TGTGCCAGCAGTTACGGGGGGATACCCTACGAGCAGTACTTC. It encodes CASSYGGIPYEQYF.

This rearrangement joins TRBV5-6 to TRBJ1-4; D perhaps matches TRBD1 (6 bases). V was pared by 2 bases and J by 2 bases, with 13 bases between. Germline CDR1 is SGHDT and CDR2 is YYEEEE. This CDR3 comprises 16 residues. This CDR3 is CASSLYTGSTNEKLFF. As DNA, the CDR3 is TGTGCCAGCAGCTTATATACAGGGAGCACTAATGAAAAACTGTTTTTT.

Written as DNA, the CDR3 is TGTGCCAGCAGCGTCCGGGACAGAACCTCCTACGAGCAGTACTTC. This codes for CASSVRDRTSYEQYF. The chain couples TRBV9 to TRBJ2-7, with 7 bases aligning to TRBD1. In germline, CDR1 is SGDLS, CDR2 YYNGEE. This CDR3 is built from 15 residues. V gave up 2 bases and J gave up 0 bases; unmatched junction bases: 5.

CDR3 nucleotides: TGTGCCAGCAGCGTTCAGACAGGGACCGGGGAGCTGTTTTTT. Translation gives CASSVQTGTGELFF. The chain carries TRBV9 and TRBJ2-2; 7 bases map to TRBD1. The germline V gene encodes CDR1 SGDLS and CDR2 YYNGEE. The CDR3 spans 14 residues. The J segment lost 5 bases and the V segment lost 2 bases, leaving 3 bases of the junction unmatched.

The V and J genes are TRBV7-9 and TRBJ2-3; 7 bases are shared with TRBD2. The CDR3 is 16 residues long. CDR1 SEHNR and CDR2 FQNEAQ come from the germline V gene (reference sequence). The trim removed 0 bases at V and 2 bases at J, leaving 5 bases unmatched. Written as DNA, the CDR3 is TGTGCCAGCAGCTTAGCACAGCGGGGCTTCACAGATACGCAGTATTTT. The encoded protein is CASSLAQRGFTDTQYF.